The 10 T cell receptor beta chains listed next were all sequenced from one sample in a study of CD8 T cells in ankylosing spondylitis. Each CDR3 protein gets one entry after TCRdb re-called the 5' RACE reads with MiXCR. The sample holds tens of thousands of distinct CDR3 sequences, over 5% seen once. The sample was synovial fluid, either unsorted or a sorted T cell fraction (not recorded which). Every receptor here comes from a male donor with ankylosing spondylitis.

The chain's CDR3 is CASSLAGGPLTDTQYF. The DNA of the CDR3 is TGTGCCAGCAGTTTAGCGGGAGGCCCCCTCACAGATACGCAGTATTTT. This rearrangement joins TRBV28 to TRBJ2-3, with 8 nucleotides matching TRBD2. The junction had 6 bases not matched to a gene; V was cut back by 2 bases and J by 2 bases. The CDR3 sequence is 16 residues long. Germline V gives CDR1 MDHEN, CDR2 SYDVKM.

The sample holds many counts of this clonotype. The rearrangement links TRBV27 to TRBJ2-7; maybe TRBD1 (6 bases). Germline-derived CDR1 and CDR2 are MNHEY and SMNVEV (reference sequence). The CDR3 is made up of 16 amino acids. Trimming stripped 5 bases from V and 1 base from J, with 18 bases between. The CDR3 protein is CASSPSLSRGSYEQYF. The CDR3 nucleotides read TGTGCCAGCAGTCCGAGCTTGAGCAGGGGTTCCTACGAGCAGTACTTC.

The chain carries TRBV10-3 and TRBJ2-7; tentatively, D is TRBD1 (5 bases). From germline, CDR1 is ENHRY and CDR2 SYGVKD. The ends were cut back, 1 base at V and 5 bases at J, with 9 bases in the middle. The CDR3 is 13 amino acids. DNA for the CDR3: TGTGCCATCAGTGAGTGGGGCCGGAACGAGCAGTACTTC. Encoded protein: CAISEWGRNEQYF.

The rearrangement uses TRBV2 and TRBJ2-5; a possible D gene is TRBD1 (6 bases). The V gene's germline CDR1 is SNHLY and CDR2 FYNNEI. The CDR3 extends over 14 amino acids. Trimming stripped 6 bases from V and 1 base from J, with 12 bases between. CDR3 loop: CASSVQGTQETQYF. Written as DNA, the CDR3 is TGTGCCAGCAGCGTACAGGGTACCCAAGAGACCCAGTACTTC.

This clonotype was observed at least ten times. This chain joins TRBV4-2 and TRBJ2-1, with D maybe TRBD2 (7 bases). Trimming took 4 bases from V and 8 from J, leaving 15 bases between them. Germline V lookup: CDR1 LGHNA, CDR2 YNFKEQ. CDR3 length: 14 amino acids. The CDR3, as DNA: TGTGCCAGCAGCCTAGGGGGGACTACCCATGAGCAGTTCTTC. Protein product: CASSLGGTTHEQFF.

V usage is TRBV11-1 and J usage is TRBJ2-7; D possibly corresponds to TRBD1 (6 bases). CDR1 SGHAT and CDR2 FQDESV come from the germline V gene (reference sequence). This CDR3 has 15 residues. V lost 4 bases, J lost 6 bases, and 19 bases lay in between. CDR3 in DNA: TGTGCCAGCAGCTGGTCGGGGACAACTCCGAGCGAGCAGTACTTC. Translated: CASSWSGTTPSEQYF.

This clonotype was recorded many times. J is TRBJ2-7 and V is TRBV7-3, with TRBD1 matching 7 bases. The CDR3 contains 13 residues. Germline V gene data show CDR1 as SGHTA and CDR2 as FQGTGA. V lost 5 bases and J lost 6; bases outside the gene matches: 7. The CDR3 is CASSIDRVGEQYF. CDR3 coding DNA: TGTGCCAGCAGCATAGACAGGGTCGGCGAGCAGTACTTC.

This clonotype was counted many times. CDR3 sequence reads: CASSLRAGAETQYF. Written as DNA, the CDR3 is TGTGCCAGCAGCTTAAGGGCGGGAGCGGAGACCCAGTACTTC. The rearrangement links TRBV11-3 to TRBJ2-5, with TRBD2 matching 7 bases. V trimming: 2 bases; J trimming: 5 bases; junction bases outside the gene matches: 5. In germline, CDR1 is SGHNT, CDR2 YENEEA. The CDR3 length is 14 residues. Supplemented by reference TRBV11-3 and TRBJ2-5, the full variable domain reads EAGVVQSPRYKIIEKKQPVAFWCNPISGHNTLYWYLQNLGQGPELLIRYENEEAVDDSQLPKDRFSAERLKGVDSTLKIQPAELGDSAVYLCASSLRAGAETQYFGPGTRLLVL.

With regard to this clonotype: A read error may explain this, as a much larger clone is one base away. The V gene is TRBV5-1, the J gene TRBJ1-5; the match to TRBD1 covers 9 bases. Per the germline V gene, CDR1 is SGHRS and CDR2 is YFSETQ. The CDR3 extends over 15 amino acids. This chain's CDR3 is CASSLTGGSSQPQHF. The CDR3 DNA sequence: TGCGCCAGCAGCTTGACAGGGGGCAGCAGTCAGCCCCAGCATTTT.

V usage is TRBV5-1 and J usage is TRBJ2-3, with a tentative D call TRBD2 (6 bases). The CDR3 is 17 amino acids. V lost 1 base and J 2 bases, leaving 17 bases between the germline ends. Germline-derived CDR1 and CDR2 are SGHRS and YFSETQ. This CDR3 reads CASSLRGTETFTDTQYF. DNA of the CDR3: TGCGCCAGCAGCTTGCGAGGGACTGAGACCTTCACAGATACGCAGTATTTT.